The 5 T cell receptor beta chains given below trace back to one sample, sequenced in a study of regulatory T cells in long-lasting Graves disease listed by TCRdb under 2021. In the paper's terms, the time point label means: persistent/refractory GD, antithyroid drugs over 5 years with positive TRAb. RNA was extracted from PBMCs in TRIzol for both TCR sequencing and RNA sequencing. The library was generated by multiplex PCR. The sequencing machine was an Illumina HiSeq 4000. To build TCR beta libraries, CDR3 regions were amplified by Arm-PCR using iRepertoire HTBI primers. The public reads were reprocessed in TCRdb via fastp at Q25 and MiXCR, keeping in-frame beta chains. When rows share a CDR3 protein, they turn into one entry using the most common DNA and genes. Here the sample has around 340,000 distinct CDR3 sequences; less than 20% occur a single time. The ten top clones hold 29% of the sample.

Material: peripheral blood mononuclear cells (PBMCs), obtained when the disease was refractory, from a patient treated with antithyroid drugs. All receptors derive from a female donor with Graves disease.

This clonotype was recorded many times. The gene calls are TRBV3-1 and TRBJ2-6; D gene unclear. This CDR3 comprises 15 residues. Trimming left V 3 bases short and J 2 bases short, with 8 bases between. Germline values: CDR1 LGHDT, CDR2 YNNKEL (reference sequence). This CDR3 reads CASSHTGPGANVLTF. The CDR3 DNA reads TGTGCCAGCAGCCACACCGGGCCTGGGGCCAACGTCCTGACTTTC.

This rearrangement joins TRBV7-2 to TRBJ1-5, with 7 bases aligning to TRBD1. This CDR3 contains 15 residues. Germline CDR1 reads SGHTA; CDR2 reads FQGNSA. Losses at the gene ends were 5 bases for V and 2 bases for J; bases not matched to a gene: 6. CDR3 sequence reads: CASSPTGFGNQPQHF. The CDR3 nucleotides are TGTGCCAGCAGCCCGACAGGGTTTGGCAATCAGCCCCAGCATTTT.

This clonotype was seen repeatedly, ten times or more. The chain carries TRBV7-9 and TRBJ2-2; TRBD2 matches at 8 bases. J was trimmed by 3 bases and V by 3 bases; bases with no gene match: 3. The CDR3 is 15 residues long. Germline V gives CDR1 SEHNR, CDR2 FQNEAQ (reference sequence). The CDR3 sequence is CASSLGLGDTGELFF. In DNA form, the CDR3 reads TGTGCCAGCAGCTTGGGACTAGGGGACACCGGGGAGCTGTTTTTT.

CDR3 coding DNA: TGCAGTGCTAGACCGGGATCATCAGAGACCCAGTACTTC. This translates into CSARPGSSETQYF. The chain employs TRBV20-1 and TRBJ2-5; D possibly corresponds to TRBD2 (5 bases). This CDR3 comprises 13 residues. Trimming stripped 2 bases from V and 4 bases from J, with 11 bases between. Germline V gene data show CDR1 as DFQATT and CDR2 as SNEGSKA (reference sequence).

This clonotype was picked up a small number of times. The CDR3: CASRDYGQGYTEAFF. Written as DNA, the CDR3 is TGTGCCAGCAGGGATTACGGACAGGGTTACACTGAAGCTTTCTTT. The chain recombines TRBV6-1 with TRBJ1-1, with 8 bases matching TRBD1. CDR3 size: 15 residues. V lost 6 bases to trimming and J lost 3 bases; unmatched junction nucleotides: 9. CDR1 is MNHNS and CDR2 is SASEGT in the germline V gene.